This T cell receptor (beta chain) was profiled in a study of beta chain features in type 1 diabetes. Expressed TCRB transcripts were sequenced, since all the RNA that had been isolated was reverse transcribed. The assay was immunoSEQ multiplex PCR, and TCRdb's table has in-frame clones only and misses some. The table records 450,000 to 550,000 clones, about 29% of them present only once. Trimming removed 3 bases from V and 4 bases from J, with 21 bases in between. The CDR3 has 16 amino acids. Germline V lookup: CDR1 GTSNPN, CDR2 SVGIG (reference sequence). There was one heparinised blood draw per donor, averaging approximately 120 mL. Cells sorted by CD45RO/CCR7/CD25/CD127/CD95/CD27 comprised CD4+ naive, central memory, regulatory and stem cell-like memory cells. As concerns this clone: Its antigen is not identified.

Whole-study findings and limits: Compared to healthy donors, patients appeared to have naive, central memory and Treg TCRB repertoires that were more alike. No resolution was reached here on whether HLA type influences TCRB rearrangement.

The sequencing sample was made of naive CD4+ T cells from blood. The chain recombines TRBV30 with TRBJ1-2; a weak D match, TRBD1 (6 bases). The receptor was derived from a man between 18 and 29 years old in good health. Written as DNA, the CDR3 is TGTGCCTGGAGAGCCTTTGTGGGCAGGGGACCCTATGGCTACACCTTC. Translation gives CAWRAFVGRGPYGYTF.